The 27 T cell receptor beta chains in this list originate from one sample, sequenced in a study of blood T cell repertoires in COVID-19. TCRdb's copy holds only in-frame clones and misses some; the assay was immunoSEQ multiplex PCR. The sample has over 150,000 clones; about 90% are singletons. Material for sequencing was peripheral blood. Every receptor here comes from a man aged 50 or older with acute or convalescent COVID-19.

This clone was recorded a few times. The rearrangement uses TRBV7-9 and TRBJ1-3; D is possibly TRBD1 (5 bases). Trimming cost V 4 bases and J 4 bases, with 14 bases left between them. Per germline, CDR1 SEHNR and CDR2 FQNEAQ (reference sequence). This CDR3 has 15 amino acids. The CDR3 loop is CASSSGWQSGNTIYF. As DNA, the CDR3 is TGTGCCAGCAGCTCAGGGTGGCAGTCCGGAAACACCATATATTTT.

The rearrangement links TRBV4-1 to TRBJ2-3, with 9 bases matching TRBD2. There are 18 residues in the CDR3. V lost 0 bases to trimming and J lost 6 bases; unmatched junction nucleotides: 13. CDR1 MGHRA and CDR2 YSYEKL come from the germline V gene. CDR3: CASSQDLSLAGRLDTQYF. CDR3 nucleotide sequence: TGCGCCAGCAGCCAAGATCTAAGTCTAGCGGGGCGGTTGGATACGCAGTATTTT.

The CDR3 region has the DNA TGTGCCAGCAGCTCGGGCCAGGGCCTGTCGGAAACCTACAATGAGCAGTTCTTC. Its protein product is CASSSGQGLSETYNEQFF. The chain carries TRBV7-9 and TRBJ2-1; the D gene is possibly TRBD1 (5 bases). The V end lost 4 bases, the J end lost 2 bases, and 21 bases lay between the germline ends. Germline V CDR1 and CDR2: SEHNR, FQNEAQ (reference sequence). The CDR3 totals 18 residues.

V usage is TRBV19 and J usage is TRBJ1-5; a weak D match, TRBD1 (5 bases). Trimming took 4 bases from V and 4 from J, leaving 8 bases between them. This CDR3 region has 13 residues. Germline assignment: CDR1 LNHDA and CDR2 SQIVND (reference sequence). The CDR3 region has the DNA TGTGCCAGTAGTAAGGGGCTGAATCAGCCCCAGCATTTT. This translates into CASSKGLNQPQHF.

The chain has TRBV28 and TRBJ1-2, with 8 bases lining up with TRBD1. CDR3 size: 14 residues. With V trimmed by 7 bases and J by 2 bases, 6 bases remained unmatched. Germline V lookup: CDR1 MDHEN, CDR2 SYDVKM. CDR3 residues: CASTGDRRNYGYTF. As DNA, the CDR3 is TGTGCCAGCACGGGGGACAGGAGGAACTATGGCTACACCTTC.

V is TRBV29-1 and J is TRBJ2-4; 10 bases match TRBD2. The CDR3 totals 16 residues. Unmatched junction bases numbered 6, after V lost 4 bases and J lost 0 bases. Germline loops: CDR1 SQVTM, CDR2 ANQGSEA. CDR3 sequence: CSVGASGSLAKNIQYF. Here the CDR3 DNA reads TGCAGCGTTGGGGCTAGCGGGAGCCTAGCCAAAAACATTCAGTACTTC.

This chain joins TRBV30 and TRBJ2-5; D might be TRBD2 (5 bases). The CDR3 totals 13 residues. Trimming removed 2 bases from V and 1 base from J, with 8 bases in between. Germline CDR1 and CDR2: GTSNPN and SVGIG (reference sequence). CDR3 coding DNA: TGTGCCTGGAGTAGCGGCCCCCAAGAGACCCAGTACTTC. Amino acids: CAWSSGPQETQYF.

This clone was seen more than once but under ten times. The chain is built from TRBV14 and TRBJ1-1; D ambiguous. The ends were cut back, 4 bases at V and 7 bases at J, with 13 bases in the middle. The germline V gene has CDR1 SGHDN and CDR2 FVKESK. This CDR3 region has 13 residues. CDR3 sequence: CASSPFSGGEAFF. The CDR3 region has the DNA TGTGCCAGCAGCCCTTTCTCCGGTGGTGAAGCTTTCTTT.

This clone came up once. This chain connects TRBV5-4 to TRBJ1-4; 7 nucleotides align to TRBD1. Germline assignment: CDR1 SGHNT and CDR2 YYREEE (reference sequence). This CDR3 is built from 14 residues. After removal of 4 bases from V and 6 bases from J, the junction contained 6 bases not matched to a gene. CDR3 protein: CASSVRDRDEKLFF. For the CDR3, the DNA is TGTGCCAGCAGCGTCCGGGACAGAGATGAAAAACTGTTTTTT.

DNA for the CDR3: TGTGCCAGCAGTTATTCGGGAATCAAGGAAGCTTTCTTT. This codes for CASSYSGIKEAFF. This sequence joins TRBV6-5 and TRBJ1-1, with D uncertain. The CDR3 runs 13 residues. Trimming pared 3 bases from V and 8 bases from J, leaving 13 bases between. The germline gives CDR1 MNHEY, CDR2 SVGAGI.

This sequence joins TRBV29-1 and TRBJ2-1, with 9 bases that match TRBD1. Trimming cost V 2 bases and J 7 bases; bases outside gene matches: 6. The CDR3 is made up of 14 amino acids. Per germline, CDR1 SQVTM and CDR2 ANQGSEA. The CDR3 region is CSVERTGDGNEQFF. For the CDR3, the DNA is TGCAGCGTTGAACGGACAGGGGATGGTAATGAGCAGTTCTTC.

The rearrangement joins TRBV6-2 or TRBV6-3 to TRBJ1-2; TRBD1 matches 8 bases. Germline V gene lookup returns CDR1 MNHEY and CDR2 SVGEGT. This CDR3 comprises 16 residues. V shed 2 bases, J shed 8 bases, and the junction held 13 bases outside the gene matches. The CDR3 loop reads CASSYGDRTGFVGYTF. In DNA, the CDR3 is TGTGCCAGCAGTTACGGGGACAGGACAGGGTTCGTCGGCTACACCTTC.

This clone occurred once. The CDR3 bases are TGTGCCTGGAGTGTCCTAGCGGGATACGAGCAGTACTTC. It encodes CAWSVLAGYEQYF. This chain links TRBV30 with TRBJ2-7; TRBD2 agrees at 9 bases. This CDR3 has 13 amino acids. V lost 0 bases, J lost 4 bases, and 1 base stayed unmatched. The germline V gene encodes CDR1 GTSNPN and CDR2 SVGIG (reference sequence).

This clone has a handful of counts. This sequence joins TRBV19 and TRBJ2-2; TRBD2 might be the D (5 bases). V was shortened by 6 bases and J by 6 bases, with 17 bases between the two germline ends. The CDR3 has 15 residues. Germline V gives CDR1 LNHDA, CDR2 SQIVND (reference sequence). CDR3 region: CASRPGDGKAGELFF. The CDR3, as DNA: TGTGCCAGTAGGCCCGGAGACGGGAAGGCCGGGGAGCTGTTTTTT.

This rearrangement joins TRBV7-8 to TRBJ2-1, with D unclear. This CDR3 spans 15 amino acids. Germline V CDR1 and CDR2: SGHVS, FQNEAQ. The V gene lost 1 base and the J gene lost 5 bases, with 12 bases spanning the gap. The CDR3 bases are TGTGCCAGCAGCTTAGTCGTGAGGAGAAACAATGAGCAGTTCTTC. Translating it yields CASSLVVRRNNEQFF.

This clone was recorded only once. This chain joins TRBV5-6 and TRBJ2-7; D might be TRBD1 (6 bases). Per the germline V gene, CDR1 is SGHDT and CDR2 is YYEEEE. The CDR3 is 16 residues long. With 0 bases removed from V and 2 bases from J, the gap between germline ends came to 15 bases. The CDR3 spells CASSLVPGQMPYEQYV. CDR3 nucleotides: TGTGCCAGCAGCTTGGTTCCCGGACAGATGCCCTACGAGCAGTACGTC.

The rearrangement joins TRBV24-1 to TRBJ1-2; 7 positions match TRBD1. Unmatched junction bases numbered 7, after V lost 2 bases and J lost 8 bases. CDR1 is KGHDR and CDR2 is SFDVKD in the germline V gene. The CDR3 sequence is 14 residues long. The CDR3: CATSDSDRVGGYTF. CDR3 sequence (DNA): TGTGCCACCAGTGATTCTGACAGGGTAGGGGGCTACACCTTC.

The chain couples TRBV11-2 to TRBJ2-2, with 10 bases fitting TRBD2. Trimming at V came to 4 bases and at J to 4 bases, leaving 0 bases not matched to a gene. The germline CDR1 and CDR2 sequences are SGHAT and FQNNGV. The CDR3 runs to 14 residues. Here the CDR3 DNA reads TGTGCCAGCAGCTGGACTAGCGGCACCGGGGAGCTGTTTTTT. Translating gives CASSWTSGTGELFF.

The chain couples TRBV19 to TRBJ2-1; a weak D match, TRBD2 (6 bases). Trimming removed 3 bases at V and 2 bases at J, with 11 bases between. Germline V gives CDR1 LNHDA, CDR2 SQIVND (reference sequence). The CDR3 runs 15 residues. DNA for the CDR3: TGTGCCAGTAGTATCTGGACTAACACCTACAATGAGCAGTTCTTC. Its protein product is CASSIWTNTYNEQFF.

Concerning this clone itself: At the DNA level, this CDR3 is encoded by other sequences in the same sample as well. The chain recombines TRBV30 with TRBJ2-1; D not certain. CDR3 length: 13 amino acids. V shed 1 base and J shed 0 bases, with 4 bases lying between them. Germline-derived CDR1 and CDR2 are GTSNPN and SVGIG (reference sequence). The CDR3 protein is CAWSASSYNEQFF. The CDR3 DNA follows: TGTGCCTGGAGTGCCAGCTCCTACAATGAGCAGTTCTTC.

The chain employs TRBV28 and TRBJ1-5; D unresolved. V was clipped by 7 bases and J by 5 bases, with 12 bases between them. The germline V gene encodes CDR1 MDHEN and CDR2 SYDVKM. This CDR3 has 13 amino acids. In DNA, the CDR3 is TGTGCCAGCAAGGCGGGTTTCTATCAGCCCCAGCATTTT. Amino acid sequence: CASKAGFYQPQHF.

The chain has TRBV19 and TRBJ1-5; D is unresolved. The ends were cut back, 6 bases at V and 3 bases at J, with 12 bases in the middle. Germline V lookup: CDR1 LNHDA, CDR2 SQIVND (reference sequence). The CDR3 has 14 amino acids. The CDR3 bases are TGTGCCAGTAGGGAAGACGGACTCAATCAGCCCCAGCATTTT. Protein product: CASREDGLNQPQHF.

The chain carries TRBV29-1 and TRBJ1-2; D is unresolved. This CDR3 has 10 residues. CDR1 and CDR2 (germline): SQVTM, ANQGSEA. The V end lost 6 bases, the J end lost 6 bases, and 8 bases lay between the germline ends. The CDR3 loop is CSVHQDGYTF. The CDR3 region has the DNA TGCAGCGTACATCAGGATGGCTACACCTTC.

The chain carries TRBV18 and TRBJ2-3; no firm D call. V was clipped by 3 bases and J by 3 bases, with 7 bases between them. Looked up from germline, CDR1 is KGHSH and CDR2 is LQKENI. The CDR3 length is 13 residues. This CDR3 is CASSPSLTDTQYF. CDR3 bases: TGTGCCAGCTCACCTTCCCTAACAGATACGCAGTATTTT. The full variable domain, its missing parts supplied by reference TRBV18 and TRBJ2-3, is NAGVMQNPRHLVRRRGQEARLRCSPMKGHSHVYWYRQLPEEGLKFMVYLQKENIIDESGMPKERFSAEFPKEGPSILRIQQVVRGDSAAYFCASSPSLTDTQYFGPGTRLTVL.

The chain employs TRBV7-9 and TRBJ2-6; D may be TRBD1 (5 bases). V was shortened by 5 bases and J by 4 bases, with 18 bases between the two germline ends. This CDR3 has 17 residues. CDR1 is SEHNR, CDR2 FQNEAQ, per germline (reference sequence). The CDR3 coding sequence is TGTGCCAGCAGCCCCCCAGGGTCCTTATGGGGGGCCAACGTCCTGACTTTC. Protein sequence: CASSPPGSLWGANVLTF.

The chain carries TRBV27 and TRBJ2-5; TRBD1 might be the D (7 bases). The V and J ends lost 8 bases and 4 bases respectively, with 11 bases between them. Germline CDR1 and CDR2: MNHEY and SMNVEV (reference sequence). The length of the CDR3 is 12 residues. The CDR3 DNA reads TGTGCCAGCGGGCAGGGGGGAGAGACCCAGTACTTC. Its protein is CASGQGGETQYF.

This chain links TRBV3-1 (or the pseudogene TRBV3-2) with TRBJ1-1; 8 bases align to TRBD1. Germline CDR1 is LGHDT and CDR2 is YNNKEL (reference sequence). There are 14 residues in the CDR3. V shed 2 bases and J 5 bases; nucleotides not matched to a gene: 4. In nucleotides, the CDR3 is TGTGCCAGCAGCCAACCCGGGACAGGTACTGAAGCTTTCTTT. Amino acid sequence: CASSQPGTGTEAFF.